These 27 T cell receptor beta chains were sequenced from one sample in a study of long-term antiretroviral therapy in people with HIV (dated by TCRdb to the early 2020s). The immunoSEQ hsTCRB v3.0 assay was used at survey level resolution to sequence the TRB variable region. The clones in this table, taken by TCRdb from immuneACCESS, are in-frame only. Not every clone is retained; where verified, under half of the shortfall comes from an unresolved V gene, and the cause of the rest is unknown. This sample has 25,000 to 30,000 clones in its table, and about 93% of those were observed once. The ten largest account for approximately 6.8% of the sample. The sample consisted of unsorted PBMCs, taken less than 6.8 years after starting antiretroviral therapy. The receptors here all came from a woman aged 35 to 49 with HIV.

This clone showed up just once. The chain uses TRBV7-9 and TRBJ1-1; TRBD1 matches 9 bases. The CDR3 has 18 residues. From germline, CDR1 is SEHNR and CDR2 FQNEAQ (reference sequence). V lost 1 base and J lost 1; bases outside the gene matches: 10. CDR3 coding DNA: TGTGCCAGCAGCTTAGGGAGAGGAGGACAGGGGAAGAACACTGAAGCTTTCTTT. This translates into CASSLGRGGQGKNTEAFF.

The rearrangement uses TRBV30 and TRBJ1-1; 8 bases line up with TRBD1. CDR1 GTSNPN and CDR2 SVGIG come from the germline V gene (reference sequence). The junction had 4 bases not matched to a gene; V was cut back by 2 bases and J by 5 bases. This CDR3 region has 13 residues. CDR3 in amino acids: CAWSPTGGTEAFF. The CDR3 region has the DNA TGTGCCTGGAGTCCCACAGGGGGAACTGAAGCTTTCTTT. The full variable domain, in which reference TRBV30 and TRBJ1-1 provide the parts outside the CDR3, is SQTIHQWPATLVQPVGSPLSLECTVEGTSNPNLYWYRQAAGRGLQLLFYSVGIGQISSEVPQNLSASRPQDRQFILSSKKLLLSDSGFYLCAWSPTGGTEAFFGQGTRLTVV.

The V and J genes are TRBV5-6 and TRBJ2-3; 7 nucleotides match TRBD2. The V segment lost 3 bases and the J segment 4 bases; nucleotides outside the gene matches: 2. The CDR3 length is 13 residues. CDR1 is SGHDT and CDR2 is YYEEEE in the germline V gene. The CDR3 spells CASSWTSSDTQYF. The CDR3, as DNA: TGTGCCAGCAGCTGGACTAGTTCAGATACGCAGTATTTT. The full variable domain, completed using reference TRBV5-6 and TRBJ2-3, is DAGVTQSPTHLIKTRGQQVTLRCSPKSGHDTVSWYQQALGQGPQFIFQYYEEEERQRGNFPDRFSGHQFPNYSSELNVNALLLGDSALYLCASSWTSSDTQYFGPGTRLTVL.

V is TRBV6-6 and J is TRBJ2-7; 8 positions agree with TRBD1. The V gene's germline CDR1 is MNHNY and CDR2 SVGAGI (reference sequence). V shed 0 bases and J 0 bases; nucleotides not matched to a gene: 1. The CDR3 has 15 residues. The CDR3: CASSYSGQVSYEQYF. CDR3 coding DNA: TGTGCCAGCAGTTACTCGGGACAGGTCTCCTACGAGCAGTACTTC.

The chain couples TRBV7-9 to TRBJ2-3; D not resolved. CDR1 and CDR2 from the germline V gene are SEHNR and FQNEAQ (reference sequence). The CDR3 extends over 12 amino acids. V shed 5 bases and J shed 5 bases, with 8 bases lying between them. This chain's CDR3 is CASSPRLDTQYF. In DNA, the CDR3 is TGTGCCAGCAGCCCGAGACTAGATACGCAGTATTTT.

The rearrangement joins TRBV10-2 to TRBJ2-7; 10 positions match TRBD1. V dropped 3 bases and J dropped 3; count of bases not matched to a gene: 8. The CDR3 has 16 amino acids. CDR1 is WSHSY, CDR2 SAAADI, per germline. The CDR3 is CASSDPGTGDIYEQYF. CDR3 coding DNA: TGCGCCAGCAGTGATCCCGGGACAGGGGATATCTACGAGCAGTACTTC.

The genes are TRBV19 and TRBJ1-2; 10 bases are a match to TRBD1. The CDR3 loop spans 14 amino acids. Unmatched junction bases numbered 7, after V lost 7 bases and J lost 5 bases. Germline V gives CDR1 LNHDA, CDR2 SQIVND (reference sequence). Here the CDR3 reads CASTTGTGAYGYTF. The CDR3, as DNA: TGTGCCAGTACCACCGGGACAGGGGCGTATGGCTACACCTTC.

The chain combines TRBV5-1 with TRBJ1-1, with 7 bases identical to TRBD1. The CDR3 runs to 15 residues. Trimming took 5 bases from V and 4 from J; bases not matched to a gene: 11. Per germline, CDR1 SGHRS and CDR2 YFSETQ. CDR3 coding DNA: TGCGCCAGCAGATTCTTCGGGACAGATACCACTGAAGCTTTCTTT. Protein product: CASRFFGTDTTEAFF.

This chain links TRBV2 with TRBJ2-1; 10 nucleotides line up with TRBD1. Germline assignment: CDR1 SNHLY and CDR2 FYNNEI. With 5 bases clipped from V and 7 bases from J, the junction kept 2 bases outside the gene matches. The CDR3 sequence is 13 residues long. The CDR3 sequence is CASSRTGGNEQFF. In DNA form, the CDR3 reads TGTGCCAGCAGTAGGACAGGGGGAAATGAGCAGTTCTTC.

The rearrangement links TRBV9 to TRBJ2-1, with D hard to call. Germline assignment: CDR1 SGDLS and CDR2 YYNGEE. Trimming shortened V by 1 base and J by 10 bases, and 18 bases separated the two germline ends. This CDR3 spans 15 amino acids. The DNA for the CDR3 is TGTGCCAGCAGCGTAAGCCTTCGATCGGTGGGGGAGCAGTTCTTC. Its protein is CASSVSLRSVGEQFF.

CDR3 protein: CASSLSGTGGSYEQYF. Written as DNA, the CDR3 is TGTGCCAGTAGTTTATCCGGGACAGGGGGATCTTACGAGCAGTACTTC. V gene TRBV19 combines with J gene TRBJ2-7; 11 bases match TRBD1. The CDR3 is 16 amino acids. V lost 5 bases and J lost 4; bases outside the gene matches: 10. Germline lookup yields CDR1 LNHDA and CDR2 SQIVND (reference sequence).

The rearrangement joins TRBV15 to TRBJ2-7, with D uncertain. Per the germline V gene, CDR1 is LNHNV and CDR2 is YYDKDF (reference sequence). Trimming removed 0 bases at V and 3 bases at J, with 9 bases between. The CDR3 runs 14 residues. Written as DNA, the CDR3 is TGTGCCACCAGCAGAGAAATGCCCGACTACGAGCAGTACTTC. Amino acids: CATSREMPDYEQYF.

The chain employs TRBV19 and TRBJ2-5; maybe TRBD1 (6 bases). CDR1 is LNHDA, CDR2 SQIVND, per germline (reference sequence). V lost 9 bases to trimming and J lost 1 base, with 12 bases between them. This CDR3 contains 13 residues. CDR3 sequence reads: CASARGIQETQYF. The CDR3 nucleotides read TGTGCCAGCGCGAGGGGGATCCAAGAGACCCAGTACTTC.

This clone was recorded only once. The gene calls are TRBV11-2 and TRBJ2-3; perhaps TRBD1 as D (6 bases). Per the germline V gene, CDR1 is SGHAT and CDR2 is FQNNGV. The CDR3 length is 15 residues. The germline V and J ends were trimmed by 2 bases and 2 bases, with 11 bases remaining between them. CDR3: CASSLSGQTTDTQYF. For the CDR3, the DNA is TGTGCCAGCAGCTTATCCGGACAGACCACAGATACGCAGTATTTT.

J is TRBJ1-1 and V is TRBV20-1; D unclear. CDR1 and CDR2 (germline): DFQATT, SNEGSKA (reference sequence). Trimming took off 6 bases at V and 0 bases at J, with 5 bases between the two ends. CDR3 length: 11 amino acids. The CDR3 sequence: CSARVNTEAFF. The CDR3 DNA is TGCAGTGCAAGGGTGAACACTGAAGCTTTCTTT.

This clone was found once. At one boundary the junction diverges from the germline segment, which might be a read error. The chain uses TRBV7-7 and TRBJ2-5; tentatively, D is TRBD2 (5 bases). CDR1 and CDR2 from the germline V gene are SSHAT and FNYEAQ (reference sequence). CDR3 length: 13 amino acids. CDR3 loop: CASSPGLRETQYF. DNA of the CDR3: TGTGCTAGCAGCCCTGGACTGAGAGAGACCCAGTACTTC.

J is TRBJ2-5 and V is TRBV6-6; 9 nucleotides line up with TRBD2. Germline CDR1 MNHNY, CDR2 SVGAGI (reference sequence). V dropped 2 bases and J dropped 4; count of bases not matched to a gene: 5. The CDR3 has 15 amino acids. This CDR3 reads CASSYRGGEGETQYF. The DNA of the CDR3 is TGTGCCAGCAGTTACCGCGGGGGGGAAGGAGAGACCCAGTACTTC.

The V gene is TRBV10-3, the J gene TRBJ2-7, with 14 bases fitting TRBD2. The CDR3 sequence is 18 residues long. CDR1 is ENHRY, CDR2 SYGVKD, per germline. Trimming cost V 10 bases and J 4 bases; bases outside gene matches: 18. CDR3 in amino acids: CATGRAGLAGVTAYEQYF. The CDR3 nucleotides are TGTGCCACCGGGCGCGCGGGACTAGCGGGGGTCACAGCATACGAGCAGTACTTC.

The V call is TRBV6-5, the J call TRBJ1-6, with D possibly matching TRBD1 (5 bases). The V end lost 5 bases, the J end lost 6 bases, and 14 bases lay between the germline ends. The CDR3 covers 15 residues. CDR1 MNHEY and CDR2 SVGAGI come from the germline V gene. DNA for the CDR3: TGTGCCAGCAGTCGCGAGAGAAGGGGTAATTCACCCCTCCACTTT. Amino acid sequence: CASSRERRGNSPLHF.

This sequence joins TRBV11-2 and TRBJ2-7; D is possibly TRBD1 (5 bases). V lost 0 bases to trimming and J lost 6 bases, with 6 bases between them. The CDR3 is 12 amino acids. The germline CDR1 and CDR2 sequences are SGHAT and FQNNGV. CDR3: CASSLERGEQYF. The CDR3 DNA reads TGTGCCAGCAGCTTAGAAAGGGGCGAGCAGTACTTC.

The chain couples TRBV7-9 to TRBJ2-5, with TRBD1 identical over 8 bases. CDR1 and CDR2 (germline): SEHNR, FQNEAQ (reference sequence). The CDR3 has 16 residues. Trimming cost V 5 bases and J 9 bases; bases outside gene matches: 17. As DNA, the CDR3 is TGTGCCAGCAGCCCCAACCCTGACAGGGGTAGGGGGTCCCAGTACTTC. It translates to CASSPNPDRGRGSQYF.

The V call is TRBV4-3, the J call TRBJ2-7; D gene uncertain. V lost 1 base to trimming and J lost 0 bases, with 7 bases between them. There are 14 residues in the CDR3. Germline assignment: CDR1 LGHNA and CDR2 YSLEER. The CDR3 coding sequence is TGCGCCAGCAGCCAAGGAAGTAGCTCCTACGAGCAGTACTTC. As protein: CASSQGSSSYEQYF.

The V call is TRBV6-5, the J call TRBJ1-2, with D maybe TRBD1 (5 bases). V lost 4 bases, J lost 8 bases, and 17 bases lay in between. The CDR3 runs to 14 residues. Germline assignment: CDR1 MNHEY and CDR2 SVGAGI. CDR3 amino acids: CASSLNQGINGYTF. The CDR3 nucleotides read TGTGCCAGCAGTTTAAATCAGGGAATTAACGGCTACACCTTC.

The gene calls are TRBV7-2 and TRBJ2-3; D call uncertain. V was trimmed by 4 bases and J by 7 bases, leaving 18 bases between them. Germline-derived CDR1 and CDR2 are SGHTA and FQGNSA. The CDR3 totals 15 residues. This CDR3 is CASSSVSWAGNTQYF. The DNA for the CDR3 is TGTGCCAGCAGCTCCGTGTCCTGGGCTGGGAATACGCAGTATTTT.

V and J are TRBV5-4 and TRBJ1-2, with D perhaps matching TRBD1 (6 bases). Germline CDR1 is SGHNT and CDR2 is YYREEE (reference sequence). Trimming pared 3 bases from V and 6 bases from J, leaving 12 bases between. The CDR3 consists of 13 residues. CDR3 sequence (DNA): TGTGCCAGCAGCTATGACAGGCCCAATGGCTACACCTTC. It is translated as CASSYDRPNGYTF.

The CDR3 reads CASSRQGSGEKLFF. The CDR3 nucleotides are TGCGCCAGCAGCAGACAGGGATCTGGCGAAAAACTGTTTTTT. The V gene is TRBV5-1, the J gene TRBJ1-4, with 7 bases identical to TRBD1. Trimming cost V 4 bases and J 8 bases; bases outside gene matches: 8. The CDR3 is 14 amino acids. The germline gives CDR1 SGHRS, CDR2 YFSETQ.

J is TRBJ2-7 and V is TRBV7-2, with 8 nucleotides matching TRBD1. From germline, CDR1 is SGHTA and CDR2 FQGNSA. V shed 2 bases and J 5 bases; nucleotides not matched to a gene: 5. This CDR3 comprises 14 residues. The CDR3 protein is CASSLWQGAHEQYF. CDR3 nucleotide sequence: TGTGCCAGCAGCTTATGGCAGGGGGCCCACGAGCAGTACTTC.